The rows below give T cell receptor beta chains drawn from one sample of a study of shared clonotypes between healthy human individuals. Sequencing used immunoSEQ multiplex PCR; TCRdb keeps in-frame clones, though not all of them. The table has 450,000 to 550,000 clones, approximately 85% seen once. The sequencing sample was made of PBMCs. All receptors come from a woman in her forties in good health. Some clones in this sample may be carry-over from other donors' samples. CDR3s include the opening cysteine and the closing phenylalanine or tryptophan. D genes are given only for firm matches. Part of the rows lack a size; the others show once, few, many or a class for expanded clones.

v_gene	abundance	d_gene	j_gene	CDR3aa	CDR3nt
TRBV7-7	-	TRBD2	TRBJ2-1	CASSLARGGGTYNEQFF	TGTGCCAGCAGCTTAGCGCGCGGGGGGGGCACCTACAATGAGCAGTTCTTC
TRBV18	-	TRBD2	TRBJ2-1	CASSPPRGSGRSYNEQFF	TGTGCCAGCTCACCCCCCCGGGGTAGCGGGAGATCCTACAATGAGCAGTTCTTC
TRBV18	-	TRBD1	TRBJ1-4	CASSPNRGRREKLFF	TGTGCCAGCTCACCTAACAGGGGCCGGCGAGAAAAACTGTTTTTT
TRBV9	-	TRBD2	TRBJ2-5	CASSVSLGLAGGQETQYF	TGTGCCAGCAGCGTTAGCTTGGGACTAGCGGGAGGCCAAGAGACCCAGTACTTC
TRBV27	few	TRBD1	TRBJ1-1	CASSLYHGTGGTEAFF	TGTGCCAGCAGCCTTTATCACGGGACAGGGGGCACTGAAGCTTTCTTT
TRBV11-2	-	-	TRBJ1-2	CASSPWGGRGYTF	TGTGCCAGCAGCCCGTGGGGAGGAAGGGGCTACACCTTC
TRBV19	-	-	TRBJ2-2	CASSLPRADTGELFF	TGTGCCAGTAGCCTACCGAGGGCAGACACCGGGGAGCTGTTTTTT
TRBV7-6	many	TRBD2	TRBJ2-1	CASSLATSGSRNEQFF	TGTGCCAGCAGCTTAGCAACTAGCGGGAGTCGTAATGAGCAGTTCTTC
TRBV7-2	-	-	TRBJ2-7	CASSLQKESYEQYF	TGTGCCAGCAGCTTACAAAAGGAGTCCTACGAGCAGTACTTC
TRBV7-9	-	-	TRBJ2-7	CASSLDLRSGEQYF	TGTGCCAGCAGCTTAGATTTGCGTTCGGGCGAGCAGTACTTC
TRBV28	-	-	TRBJ2-1	CASCRAGSYNEQFF	TGTGCCAGCTGTCGGGCGGGATCTTACAATGAGCAGTTCTTC
TRBV5-8	-	TRBD1	TRBJ1-2	CASSLFGTGRGYTF	TGTGCCAGCAGCTTGTTCGGGACAGGACGGGGCTACACCTTC
TRBV6-4	-	TRBD2	TRBJ2-1	CASSRWGLAGGSDEQFF	TGTGCCAGCAGCCGATGGGGACTAGCGGGGGGGTCGGATGAGCAGTTCTTC
TRBV6-1	-	-	TRBJ1-1	CASSPTAHTEAFF	TGTGCCAGCAGTCCGACGGCCCACACTGAAGCTTTCTTT
TRBV9	-	TRBD2	TRBJ2-2	CASSVDFRTSGNPNTGELFF	TGTGCCAGCAGCGTAGATTTCCGGACTAGCGGGAACCCGAACACCGGGGAGCTGTTTTTT
TRBV15	-	TRBD1	TRBJ1-1	CATSRDPGTGDSAFF	TGTGCCACCAGCAGAGACCCCGGGACAGGGGACTCAGCTTTCTTT
TRBV29-1	-	-	TRBJ2-7	CSVGDIYSYEQYF	TGCAGCGTTGGGGACATTTATTCCTACGAGCAGTACTTC
TRBV5-4	-	TRBD2	TRBJ2-3	CASSLGLASSDTQYF	TGTGCCAGCAGCCTTGGACTAGCGAGCTCAGATACGCAGTATTTT
TRBV27	-	-	TRBJ2-7	CASSFGPFYEQYF	TGTGCCAGCAGTTTCGGACCATTTTACGAGCAGTACTTC
TRBV11-2	few	TRBD2	TRBJ2-5	CASSLETSGRVGGETQYF	TGTGCCAGCAGCTTAGAAACTAGCGGGAGAGTTGGGGGAGAGACCCAGTACTTC
TRBV15	-	-	TRBJ2-5	CATSRDSQETQYF	TGTGCCACCAGCAGAGACAGCCAAGAGACCCAGTACTTC
TRBV7-3	-	TRBD2	TRBJ2-1	CASSPSGAVGEQFF	TGTGCCAGCAGCCCAAGCGGGGCAGTAGGGGAGCAGTTCTTC
TRBV28	-	-	TRBJ1-2	CASSLGGARGAPFSTF	TGTGCCAGCAGTTTGGGGGGTGCTCGAGGGGCCCCTTTCTCCACCTTC
TRBV11-2	-	-	TRBJ2-7	CASSLQPQGEQYF	TGTGCCAGCAGCTTACAACCCCAGGGCGAGCAGTACTTC
TRBV28	-	TRBD2	TRBJ2-3	CAIGTSSPPTDTQYF	TGTGCCATCGGGACTAGCAGCCCACCTACCGATACGCAGTATTTT
TRBV5-5	-	-	TRBJ2-7	CASSLQGRHEQYF	TGTGCCAGCAGCCTACAGGGGAGGCACGAGCAGTACTTC
TRBV7-8	-	TRBD1	TRBJ2-7	CASSLGGQVYEQYF	TGTGCCAGCAGCTTAGGGGGACAGGTCTACGAGCAGTACTTC
TRBV4-2	-	-	TRBJ2-6	CASSRGDSPSGANVLTF	TGTGCCAGCAGCCGCGGGGACAGCCCCTCTGGGGCCAACGTCCTGACTTTC
TRBV11-1	-	TRBD2	TRBJ2-1	CASSRLLAGGYNEQFF	TGTGCCAGCAGCCGATTACTAGCGGGAGGCTACAATGAGCAGTTCTTC
TRBV11-3	-	-	TRBJ1-1	CASSLENREESGAFF	TGTGCCAGCAGCTTAGAAAACAGGGAAGAGAGTGGAGCTTTCTTT
TRBV28	-	-	TRBJ2-5	CASSGTRGGGETQYF	TGTGCCAGCAGCGGGACGAGAGGAGGAGGGGAGACCCAGTACTTC
TRBV18	once	-	TRBJ2-3	CASSQQSTDTQYF	TGTGCCAGCTCACAACAGAGCACAGATACGCAGTATTTT
TRBV18	-	-	TRBJ1-3	CASSPSQGSGNTIYF	TGTGCCAGCTCCCCAAGCCAGGGCTCTGGAAACACCATATATTTT
TRBV2	few	-	TRBJ1-1	CASSDEMNTEAFF	TGTGCCAGCAGTGACGAAATGAACACTGAAGCTTTCTTT
TRBV7-7	few	-	TRBJ2-1	CASSLVWSYNEQFF	TGTGCTAGCAGCTTAGTCTGGTCTTACAATGAGCAGTTCTTC
TRBV10-1	-	-	TRBJ2-1	CASSERTVSNEQFF	TGCGCCAGCAGTGAACGGACTGTCAGCAATGAGCAGTTCTTC
TRBV5-1	-	-	TRBJ2-1	CASSVWTASSYNEQFF	TGCGCCAGCAGTGTTTGGACGGCTAGCTCCTACAATGAGCAGTTCTTC
TRBV6-5	-	TRBD1	TRBJ1-2	CASRKPGQGSYGYTF	TGTGCCAGCAGGAAGCCGGGACAGGGGTCCTATGGCTACACCTTC
TRBV7-8	few	TRBD1	TRBJ2-2	CASSETGGWTGELFF	TGTGCCAGCAGCGAGACAGGGGGATGGACCGGGGAGCTGTTTTTT
TRBV30	once	TRBD2	TRBJ2-3	CAWSGGLGAQDTQYF	TGTGCCTGGAGTGGGGGACTAGGGGCACAGGATACGCAGTATTTT
TRBV6-1	-	-	TRBJ1-4	CASSEQGQPNEKLFF	TGTGCCAGCAGTGAACAAGGACAGCCTAATGAAAAACTGTTTTTT
TRBV7-8	many	-	TRBJ2-1	CASSLRRFPTNEQFF	TGTGCCAGCAGCTTAAGGCGTTTTCCGACAAATGAGCAGTTCTTC
TRBV7-6	-	TRBD1	TRBJ1-1	CASSLAGQGNTEAFF	TGTGCCAGCAGCTTAGCCGGACAGGGGAACACTGAAGCTTTCTTT
TRBV19	-	TRBD1	TRBJ1-2	CASSAKQGANYGYTF	TGTGCCAGTAGTGCCAAACAGGGGGCCAACTATGGCTACACCTTC
TRBV4-2	once	TRBD2	TRBJ2-3	CASSLGTSGRGGTDTQYF	TGTGCCAGCAGCCTGGGGACTAGCGGGAGGGGAGGCACAGATACGCAGTATTTT
TRBV9	-	-	TRBJ2-6	CASSEPSGANVLTF	TGTGCCAGCAGCGAGCCGTCTGGGGCCAACGTCCTGACTTTC
TRBV6-1	-	TRBD1	TRBJ1-4	CASSERRWGQGAEKLFF	TGTGCCAGCAGTGAGAGGAGGTGGGGACAGGGGGCGGAAAAACTGTTTTTT
TRBV30	-	-	TRBJ1-2	CAGGLRYGYTF	TGTGCCGGGGGTTTACGCTATGGCTACACCTTC